Listed below are T cell receptor beta chains from one sample, sequenced in a study of blood T cell repertoires in COVID-19. This table comes from immunoSEQ multiplex PCR, and its TCRdb copy is limited to in-frame clones, with some not included. The sample has approximately 250,000 clones; 88% are singletons. Sample: PBMCs or T cells enriched from blood (not recorded which). These receptors all stem from a woman aged 25 to 39 who had recovered from COVID-19. The conserved cysteine and the conserved F or W are not part of the CDR3 here. Part of the rows lack a size; the others show once, few, many or a class for expanded clones.

TRBJ1-5	TRBV19	.	ASSIGLAGGGGNQPQH
TRBJ2-1	TRBV2	.	ASSPNGLAGAGGGQF
TRBJ2-1	TRBV5-1	.	ASSLEAGSYNEQF
TRBJ2-6	TRBV5-1	.	AGSTGSGANVLT
TRBJ1-6	TRBV27	.	ASSSSTGHRSPLH
TRBJ2-7	TRBV7-9	.	ASSWTGHEQY
TRBJ2-5	TRBV18	.	ASSQAYGTGPQETQY
TRBJ1-2	TRBV29-1	.	SAETRDRSNYGYT
TRBJ1-2	TRBV10-3	once	AISDLVNYGYT
TRBJ1-1	TRBV18	.	ASSTGQGGITEAF
TRBJ2-2	TRBV5-4	.	ASSLRQGGNTGELF
TRBJ2-5	TRBV19	.	ASSTVGHTGVAETQY
TRBJ1-1	TRBV27	.	ASSWTGGRTEAF
TRBJ1-2	TRBV3-1/TRBV3-2	.	ASSQDSPGRASSGYT